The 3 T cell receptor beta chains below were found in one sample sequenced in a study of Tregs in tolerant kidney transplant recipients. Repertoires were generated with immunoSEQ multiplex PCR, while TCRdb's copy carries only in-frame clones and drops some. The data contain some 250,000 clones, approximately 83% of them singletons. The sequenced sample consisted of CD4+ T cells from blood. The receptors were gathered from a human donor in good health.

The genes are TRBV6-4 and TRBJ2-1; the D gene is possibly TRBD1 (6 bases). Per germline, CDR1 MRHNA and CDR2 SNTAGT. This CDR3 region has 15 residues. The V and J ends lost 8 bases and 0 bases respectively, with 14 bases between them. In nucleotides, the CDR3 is TGTGCCAGCGGGGGCCAGAGTACCTCCTACAATGAGCAGTTCTTC. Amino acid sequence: CASGGQSTSYNEQFF.

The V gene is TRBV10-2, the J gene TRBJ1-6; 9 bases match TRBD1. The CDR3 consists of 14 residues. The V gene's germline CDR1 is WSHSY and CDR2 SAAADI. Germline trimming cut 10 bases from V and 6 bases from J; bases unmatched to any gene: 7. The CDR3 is CATKLDRGNSPLHF. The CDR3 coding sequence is TGCGCCACCAAACTGGACAGGGGTAATTCACCCCTCCACTTT.

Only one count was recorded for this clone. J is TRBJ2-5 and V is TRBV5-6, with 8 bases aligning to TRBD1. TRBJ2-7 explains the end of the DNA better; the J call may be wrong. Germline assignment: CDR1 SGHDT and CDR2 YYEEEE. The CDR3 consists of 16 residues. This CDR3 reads CASSLVRQGRIYEQYF. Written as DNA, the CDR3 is TGTGCCAGCAGCTTGGTAAGACAGGGGAGGATCTACGAGCAGTACTTC.